The 21 T cell receptor beta chains below all came from one sample that was sequenced in a study of blood T cell repertoires in COVID-19. Profiling relied on immunoSEQ multiplex PCR, and the TCRdb table lists in-frame clones only, not all of them. The sample has more than 200,000 clones; over 80% are singletons. Sequencing was done on a sample of PBMCs or T cells enriched from blood (not recorded which). The receptors derive from a woman aged 18 to 35 who had recovered from COVID-19.

J is TRBJ1-4 and V is TRBV5-1; no clear D gene. CDR1 SGHRS and CDR2 YFSETQ come from the germline V gene. The V end lost 2 bases, the J end lost 3 bases, and 14 bases lay between the germline ends. The CDR3 runs to 16 residues. CDR3 in amino acids: CASSFYLVRANEKLFF. CDR3 coding DNA: TGCGCCAGCAGCTTCTATCTAGTACGGGCTAATGAAAAACTGTTTTTT.

CDR3 protein: CASTPLSGMEETQYF. The CDR3 DNA reads as TGTGCCAGCACCCCGTTGTCGGGTATGGAAGAGACCCAGTACTTC. The J gene is TRBJ2-5, the V gene TRBV27; D is unclear. CDR3 size: 15 residues. The V end was cut by 7 bases, the J end by 3 bases, with 18 bases between. Germline CDR1 MNHEY, CDR2 SMNVEV (reference sequence).

V is TRBV9 and J is TRBJ1-3; D not certain. The length of the CDR3 is 15 residues. Germline V lookup: CDR1 SGDLS, CDR2 YYNGEE. V dropped 8 bases and J dropped 0 bases, with 15 bases sitting between them. The CDR3 DNA follows: TGTGCCAGTGGAAGAGGGCAGAGCTCTGGAAACACCATATATTTT. Residues: CASGRGQSSGNTIYF. The full variable domain, in which reference TRBV9 and TRBJ1-3 provide the parts outside the CDR3, is DSGVTQTPKHLITATGQRVTLRCSPRSGDLSVYWYQQSLDQGLQFLIQYYNGEERAKGNILERFSAQQFPDLHSELNLSSLELGDSALYFCASGRGQSSGNTIYFGEGSWLTVV.

V is TRBV27 and J is TRBJ1-1; D possibly corresponds to TRBD1 (5 bases). The CDR3 covers 15 residues. With 5 bases removed from V and 3 bases from J, the gap between germline ends came to 16 bases. The germline CDR1 and CDR2 sequences are MNHEY and SMNVEV (reference sequence). The CDR3 DNA follows: TGTGCCAGCAGTCTTCTTCGGGGGGTCGACACTGAAGCTTTCTTT. Amino acid sequence: CASSLLRGVDTEAFF.

CDR3 bases: TGTGCCAGCAGTCGGAATCAGGGGGAGGATGGCTACACCTTC. It specifies CASSRNQGEDGYTF. The V and J genes are TRBV7-9 and TRBJ1-2; 7 nucleotides agree with TRBD1. Germline CDR1 SEHNR, CDR2 FQNEAQ (reference sequence). The CDR3 is made up of 14 amino acids. Losses at the gene ends were 6 bases for V and 6 bases for J; bases not matched to a gene: 10.

V usage is TRBV18 and J usage is TRBJ2-1; 8 bases line up with TRBD2. The CDR3 sequence is 15 residues long. The trim removed 4 bases at V and 7 bases at J, leaving 9 bases unmatched. Germline values: CDR1 KGHSH, CDR2 LQKENI. CDR3 protein: CASSRAARGGNEQFF. The CDR3 bases are TGTGCCAGCTCACGGGCGGCGCGCGGGGGGAATGAGCAGTTCTTC.

This sequence joins TRBV4-2 and TRBJ2-3; D possibly corresponds to TRBD2 (6 bases). The CDR3 contains 14 residues. With 3 bases removed from V and 5 bases from J, the gap between germline ends came to 12 bases. Germline loops: CDR1 LGHNA, CDR2 YNFKEQ. The DNA for the CDR3 is TGTGCCAGCAGCCAGGAGTGGGGGGAAGATACGCAGTATTTT. Translation gives CASSQEWGEDTQYF.

The V gene is TRBV19, the J gene TRBJ1-6; tentative D call: TRBD1 (6 bases). This CDR3 comprises 16 residues. V gave up 4 bases and J gave up 0 bases, with 10 bases separating them. Germline assignment: CDR1 LNHDA and CDR2 SQIVND (reference sequence). The CDR3 DNA reads TGTGCCAGTAGTAGGACAGCAAGCTCCTATAATTCACCCCTCCACTTT. Its protein product is CASSRTASSYNSPLHF.

The chain recombines TRBV5-1 with TRBJ1-1; no definite D call. Germline values: CDR1 SGHRS, CDR2 YFSETQ. V was shortened by 3 bases and J by 5 bases, with 14 bases between the two germline ends. The CDR3 runs 14 residues. CDR3 nucleotides: TGCGCCAGCAGCTGGGGTCCTCGAGGGACTGAAGCTTTCTTT. Translating gives CASSWGPRGTEAFF.

The table lists this clone with a few counts. The chain employs TRBV3-1 (or the pseudogene TRBV3-2) and TRBJ1-2; TRBD1 might be the D (5 bases). CDR1 is LGHDT and CDR2 is YNNKEL in the germline V gene (reference sequence). This CDR3 spans 12 amino acids. With 3 bases removed from V and 6 bases from J, the gap between germline ends came to 8 bases. The CDR3 sequence: CASSHRGNGYTF. CDR3 coding DNA: TGTGCCAGCAGCCATCGGGGGAATGGCTACACCTTC.

V and J are TRBV9 and TRBJ1-6, with a tentative D call TRBD1 (6 bases). V lost 7 bases and J lost 7, with 15 bases in between. The CDR3 runs to 14 residues. Germline V gene sequence: CDR1 SGDLS, CDR2 YYNGEE. CDR3 amino acids: CASQSGRGNSPLHF. DNA of the CDR3: TGTGCCAGCCAAAGCGGCAGGGGAAATTCACCCCTCCACTTT.

The gene calls are TRBV11-3 and TRBJ1-1; maybe TRBD1 (5 bases). Germline values: CDR1 SGHNT, CDR2 YENEEA. V shed 5 bases and J shed 3 bases, with 19 bases lying between them. The CDR3 runs 16 residues. CDR3 protein: CASSAWTLTGDTEAFF. The CDR3 nucleotides are TGTGCCAGCAGCGCGTGGACACTTACGGGGGACACTGAAGCTTTCTTT.

The CDR3: CASSLARGGVRTDTQYF. The CDR3 region has the DNA TGTGCCAGCAGCTTAGCGCGGGGGGGGGTTCGCACAGATACGCAGTATTTT. The rearrangement joins TRBV7-8 to TRBJ2-3; 9 bases are a match to TRBD2. Trimming at V came to 0 bases and at J to 1 base, leaving 5 bases not matched to a gene. The CDR3 consists of 17 residues. Germline CDR1 is SGHVS and CDR2 is FQNEAQ.

The chain employs TRBV29-1 and TRBJ1-1; D possibly corresponds to TRBD1 (5 bases). The CDR3 sequence is 11 residues long. V lost 0 bases and J 10 bases, leaving 9 bases between the germline ends. Germline V gene data show CDR1 as SQVTM and CDR2 as ANQGSEA. DNA for the CDR3: TGCAGCGTTGAAGAGGGGCAGTCAGCTTTCTTT. Residues: CSVEEGQSAFF.

The rearrangement uses TRBV6-2 or TRBV6-3 and TRBJ2-1; 8 nucleotides agree with TRBD1. Germline trimming cut 6 bases from V and 3 bases from J; bases unmatched to any gene: 7. From germline, CDR1 is MNHEY and CDR2 SVGEGT. CDR3 size: 15 residues. The CDR3 reads CASSPRDRSYNEQFF. The CDR3 nucleotides are TGTGCCAGCAGCCCCAGGGACAGGAGCTACAATGAGCAGTTCTTC.

The rearrangement uses TRBV5-4 and TRBJ2-7; the D gene is possibly TRBD1 (5 bases). The germline V gene encodes CDR1 SGHNT and CDR2 YYREEE (reference sequence). The CDR3 has 14 amino acids. The V and J ends lost 4 bases and 5 bases respectively, with 16 bases between them. CDR3 nucleotide sequence: TGTGCCAGCAGCCTTACAGGTACTCCTAACGAGCAGTACTTC. Encoded protein: CASSLTGTPNEQYF.

The chain uses TRBV11-2 and TRBJ1-1; D uncertain. In germline, CDR1 is SGHAT, CDR2 FQNNGV. Between the trimmed V and J ends, which lost 4 bases and 7 bases, there was a span of 10 bases. This CDR3 spans 12 amino acids. CDR3 nucleotide sequence: TGTGCCAGCAGCTCAGGAGGATATGAAGCTTTCTTT. Protein: CASSSGGYEAFF. The full variable domain, rest sourced from reference TRBV11-2 and TRBJ1-1, is EAGVAQSPRYKIIEKRQSVAFWCNPISGHATLYWYQQILGQGPKLLIQFQNNGVVDDSQLPKDRFSAERLKGVDSTLKIQPAKLEDSAVYLCASSSGGYEAFFGQGTRLTVV.

The rearrangement uses TRBV19 and TRBJ1-5, with a tentative D call TRBD1 (5 bases). CDR3 length equals 13 residues. The ends were cut back, 0 bases at V and 12 bases at J, with 12 bases in the middle. Germline values: CDR1 LNHDA, CDR2 SQIVND (reference sequence). The CDR3: CASSIEGRGLQHF. In DNA form, the CDR3 reads TGTGCCAGTAGTATAGAAGGGAGGGGTCTCCAGCATTTT.

This clone was counted once. The rearrangement links TRBV7-8 to TRBJ1-2; D not resolved. Trimming took off 1 base at V and 0 bases at J, with 12 bases between the two ends. CDR3 length equals 16 residues. Germline lookup yields CDR1 SGHVS and CDR2 FQNEAQ. The CDR3 nucleotides read TGTGCCAGCAGCTTAGAGGGAGGCAGAGCTAACTATGGCTACACCTTC. It encodes CASSLEGGRANYGYTF. Combining the CDR3 with reference TRBV7-8 and TRBJ1-2 gives the whole variable domain GAGVSQSPRYKVAKRGQDVALRCDPISGHVSLFWYQQALGQGPEFLTYFQNEAQLDKSGLPSDRFFAERPEGSVSTLKIQRTQQEDSAVYLCASSLEGGRANYGYTFGSGTRLTVV.

The CDR3 region has the DNA TGCGCCAGCAGTTTTTCTTCGGGAGTCAACGACGAGCAGTACTTC. Protein: CASSFSSGVNDEQYF. The rearrangement uses TRBV5-1 and TRBJ2-7; possibly TRBD2 for D (6 bases). Germline CDR1 and CDR2: SGHRS and YFSETQ. The CDR3 covers 15 residues. Between the trimmed V and J ends, which lost 5 bases and 5 bases, there was a span of 20 bases.

The gene calls are TRBV19 and TRBJ1-5, with D possibly TRBD1 on 5 matching bases. Germline CDR1 reads LNHDA; CDR2 reads SQIVND (reference sequence). V was pared by 7 bases and J by 0 bases, with 19 bases between. CDR3 length: 17 residues. The CDR3 here is CASMRRDGTYSNQPQHF. CDR3 sequence (DNA): TGTGCCAGTATGAGGCGGGACGGAACTTATAGCAATCAGCCCCAGCATTTT. Variable domain in full (rest from reference TRBV19 and TRBJ1-5): DGGITQSPKYLFRKEGQNVTLSCEQNLNHDAMYWYRQDPGQGLRLIYYSQIVNDFQKGDIAEGYSVSREKKESFPLTVTSAQKNPTAFYLCASMRRDGTYSNQPQHFGDGTRLSIL.